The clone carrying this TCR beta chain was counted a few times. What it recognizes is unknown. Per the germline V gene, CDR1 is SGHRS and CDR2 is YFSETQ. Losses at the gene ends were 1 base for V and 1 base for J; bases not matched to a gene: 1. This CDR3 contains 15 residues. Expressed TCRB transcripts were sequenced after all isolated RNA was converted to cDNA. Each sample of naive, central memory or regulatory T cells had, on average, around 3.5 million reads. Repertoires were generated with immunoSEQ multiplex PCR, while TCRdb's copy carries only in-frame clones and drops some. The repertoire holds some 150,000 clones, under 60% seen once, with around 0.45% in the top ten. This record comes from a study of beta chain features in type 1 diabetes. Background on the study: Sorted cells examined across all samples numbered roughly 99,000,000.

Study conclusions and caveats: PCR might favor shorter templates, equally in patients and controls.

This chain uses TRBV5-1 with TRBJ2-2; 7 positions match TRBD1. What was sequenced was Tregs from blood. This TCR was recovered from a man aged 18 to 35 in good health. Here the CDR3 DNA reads TGCGCCAGCAGCTTGAGACAGGGGAACACCGGGGAGCTGTTTTTT. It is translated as CASSLRQGNTGELFF. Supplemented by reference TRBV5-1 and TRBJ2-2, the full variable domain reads KAGVTQTPRYLIKTRGQQVTLSCSPISGHRSVSWYQQTPGQGLQFLFEYFSETQRNKGNFPGRFSGRQFSNSRSEMNVSTLELGDSALYLCASSLRQGNTGELFFGEGSRLTVL.